The text below deals with one T cell receptor (beta chain). In the study's own analysis: Nucleated cell counts were estimated from reference gene primer amplification. The table came from immunoSEQ multiplex PCR; TCRdb's copy has only in-frame clones and leaves some out. The V and J calls and the clone size are those of that table, but D and trimming were determined from the DNA. The sample has about 140,000 clones, over 80% seen once; the top ten hold roughly 12%. These data belong to a study of blood T cell repertoires in COVID-19. Overall study: From T cells, B-cell-depleted T cells, or PBMCs came the material, which was cDNA or gDNA.

The CDR3 has 14 amino acids. V lost 1 base to trimming and J lost 4 bases, with 11 bases between them. CDR1 is SGHRS, CDR2 YFSETQ, per germline. In assigning cohorts, the study relied on participant-reported clinical history. Resolution of symptoms, clearance, or two negative PCRs was present in recovered Cohort 3 donors. The TCR was taken from a man aged 60-69 years who had recovered from COVID-19. The rearrangement links TRBV5-1 to TRBJ1-2; a weak D match, TRBD1 (5 bases). The specimen was PBMCs or T cells enriched from blood (not recorded which). The CDR3 DNA is TGCGCCAGCAGCTTGAATTCAGGGATCTATGGCTACACCTTC. This codes for CASSLNSGIYGYTF.